The 5 T cell receptor beta chains presented below share a single source sample, sequenced in a study of blood T cell repertoires in COVID-19. Some clones are missing from TCRdb's copy, which holds only in-frame ones; the method was immunoSEQ multiplex PCR. The repertoire holds over 150,000 clones, with about 85% as singletons. Material for sequencing was peripheral blood. These receptors came from a man at least 80 years old with COVID-19, enrolled during active disease.

V usage is TRBV5-4 and J usage is TRBJ2-3, with a possible D match to TRBD2 (6 bases). The CDR3 extends over 13 amino acids. From germline, CDR1 is SGHNT and CDR2 YYREEE (reference sequence). V lost 6 bases and J 1 base, leaving 9 bases between the germline ends. CDR3 sequence: CASNGEGTDTQYF. The DNA for the CDR3 is TGTGCCAGCAACGGGGAGGGCACAGATACGCAGTATTTT. The whole variable domain, remainder taken from reference TRBV5-4 and TRBJ2-3, is ETGVTQSPTHLIKTRGQQVTLRCSSQSGHNTVSWYQQALGQGPQFIFQYYREEENGRGNFPPRFSGLQFPNYSSELNVNALELDDSALYLCASNGEGTDTQYFGPGTRLTVL.

This rearrangement joins TRBV10-3 to TRBJ1-4; D may be TRBD1 (5 bases). CDR1 and CDR2 from the germline V gene are ENHRY and SYGVKD. V was cut by 0 bases and J by 6 bases, with 11 bases left in between. The CDR3 has 15 residues. The CDR3 here is CAISESAGLDEKLFF. CDR3 bases: TGTGCCATCAGTGAGTCCGCGGGGCTGGATGAAAAACTGTTTTTT.

The rearrangement links TRBV19 to TRBJ1-4; D gene unclear. The V gene lost 6 bases and the J gene lost 4 bases, with 15 bases spanning the gap. CDR3 length: 15 amino acids. Looked up from germline, CDR1 is LNHDA and CDR2 is SQIVND (reference sequence). The CDR3 DNA reads TGTGCCAGTAGCCCCGTGGGAGGAAGTAATGAAAAACTGTTTTTT. This sequence encodes CASSPVGGSNEKLFF.

V usage is TRBV29-1 and J usage is TRBJ1-4, with 10 bases that match TRBD1. The CDR3 extends over 13 amino acids. Germline V gene sequence: CDR1 SQVTM, CDR2 ANQGSEA. J gave up 5 bases and V 7 bases, and 4 bases lay outside the gene matches. CDR3: CSGGQGPNEKLFF. Written as DNA, the CDR3 is TGCAGCGGGGGACAGGGGCCCAATGAAAAACTGTTTTTT. The variable domain in full, completed from reference TRBV29-1 and TRBJ1-4, reads SAVISQKPSRDICQRGTSLTIQCQVDSQVTMMFWYRQQPGQSLTLIATANQGSEATYESGFVIDKFPISRPNLTFSTLTVSNMSPEDSSIYLCSGGQGPNEKLFFGSGTQLSVL.

This clone was observed a handful of times. The V call is TRBV28, the J call TRBJ2-7; 11 nucleotides line up with TRBD1. Unmatched junction bases numbered 6, after V lost 6 bases and J lost 5 bases. The CDR3 runs to 14 residues. CDR1 is MDHEN, CDR2 SYDVKM, per germline. The DNA of the CDR3 is TGTGCCAGCAGATCGGACAGGGGGCTCGACGAGCAGTACTTC. Protein sequence: CASRSDRGLDEQYF.